This T cell receptor beta chain was obtained from a study of blood T cell repertoires in COVID-19. Study summary: T cells, B-cell-depleted T cells, or PBMCs supplied cDNA or gDNA.

Authors' data handling: For nucleated cells, counts were estimated from reference gene primer amplification. The repertoire was sequenced with immunoSEQ multiplex PCR; TCRdb's copy has only in-frame clones and lacks some. From that table come the V and J calls and clone size; the DNA was used to work out D and trimming. The top ten clones hold approximately 5.2% of a sample with about 320,000 clones, about nine tenths of them seen once. CDR3 length equals 14 residues. The germline CDR1 and CDR2 sequences are SGHRS and YFSETQ. V was clipped by 1 base and J by 4 bases, with 12 bases between them. The J gene is TRBJ2-7, the V gene TRBV5-1, with TRBD1 as a possible D gene (5 bases). The sequencing input was PBMCs or T cells enriched from blood (not recorded which). The source of this sequence is a man between 60 and 75 years old who had recovered from COVID-19. The CDR3 sequence is CASSLIGAEYEQYF. DNA of the CDR3: TGCGCCAGCAGCTTGATTGGGGCAGAGTACGAGCAGTACTTC.